Listed below are T cell receptor beta chains from one sample, sequenced in a study of blood T cell repertoires in COVID-19. The protocol was immunoSEQ multiplex PCR, while the TCRdb copy is restricted to in-frame clones and leaves out a portion. In the table there are under 200,000 clones, approximately 85% of which are singletons. The specimen sequenced was peripheral blood. These TCRs come from a woman between 55 and 75 years old with COVID-19, enrolled during active disease. CDR3s include the opening cysteine and the closing phenylalanine or tryptophan. D genes are given only for firm matches. Only some rows state a clone size, as once, few, many or a class for expanded clones.

clone_size	cdr3_length	v_call	j_call	d_call	cdr3_aa	cdr3_nt
NA	12	TRBV6-5	TRBJ1-1	NA	CASRTGNTEAFF	TGTGCCAGCAGAACAGGGAACACTGAAGCTTTCTTT
few	17	TRBV2	TRBJ1-2	NA	CASSEGKNRVRNYGYTF	TGTGCCAGCAGTGAAGGTAAAAACAGGGTCCGAAACTATGGCTACACCTTC
once	12	TRBV28	TRBJ1-2	NA	CASSSVYYGYTF	TGTGCCAGCAGTTCGGTGTACTATGGCTACACCTTC
NA	17	TRBV24-1	TRBJ1-5	TRBD1	CATSDPRTGGNNQPQHF	TGTGCCACCAGTGATCCACGGACAGGGGGCAACAATCAGCCCCAGCATTTT
once	15	TRBV5-8	TRBJ1-1	NA	CASRLAGTKNTEAFF	TGTGCCAGCAGGCTCGCCGGGACAAAAAACACTGAAGCTTTCTTT
few	14	TRBV3-1/TRBV3-2	TRBJ1-5	NA	CASSSFYSNQPQHF	TGTGCCAGCAGCTCCTTTTATAGCAATCAGCCCCAGCATTTT
NA	14	TRBV19	TRBJ2-7	TRBD1	CASSRDRGGYEQYF	TGTGCCAGTAGTCGGGACAGGGGAGGCTACGAGCAGTACTTC
NA	16	TRBV19	TRBJ2-3	TRBD2	CASSAASGTNTDTQYF	TGTGCCAGTAGTGCGGCTAGCGGGACGAACACAGATACGCAGTATTTT
NA	15	TRBV14	TRBJ2-1	TRBD2	CASSLAGGLYNEQFF	TGTGCCAGCAGCCTAGCGGGAGGGTTATACAATGAGCAGTTCTTC
NA	14	TRBV6-5	TRBJ2-2	TRBD2	CASSWRGRSGELFF	TGTGCCAGCAGTTGGCGCGGGAGGTCCGGGGAGCTGTTTTTT
NA	13	TRBV12-3/TRBV12-4	TRBJ2-3	NA	CASRGPFIDTQYF	TGTGCCAGCAGGGGGCCGTTCATAGATACGCAGTATTTT
NA	14	TRBV5-1	TRBJ2-5	NA	CASSLDPLQETQYF	TGCGCCAGCAGCTTGGACCCCCTACAGGAGACCCAGTACTTC
NA	17	TRBV7-8	TRBJ2-2	TRBD1	CASSLPTGIQAAGELFF	TGTGCCAGCAGCCTCCCGACAGGGATTCAGGCGGCCGGGGAGCTGTTTTTT
few	14	TRBV11-2	TRBJ2-1	TRBD1	CASSSRQGVNEQFF	TGTGCCAGCAGCTCCCGACAGGGGGTAAATGAGCAGTTCTTC
NA	15	TRBV7-6	TRBJ1-4	NA	CASSLVQGPNEKLFF	TGTGCCAGCAGCTTAGTGCAGGGGCCTAATGAAAAACTGTTTTTT
NA	22	TRBV14	TRBJ1-5	TRBD1	CASSQAVMTGHRVFYSNQPQHF	TGTGCCAGCAGCCAAGCGGTAATGACAGGGCATAGAGTTTTTTATAGCAATCAGCCCCAGCATTTT
NA	18	TRBV9	TRBJ1-4	NA	CASSATSGSSATNEKLFF	TGTGCCAGCAGCGCTACCTCAGGGTCTTCTGCAACTAATGAAAAACTGTTTTTT
NA	14	TRBV6-5	TRBJ1-2	NA	CASSYSAGAGGYTF	TGTGCCAGCAGTTACTCCGCGGGGGCGGGGGGCTACACCTTC
NA	14	TRBV5-1	TRBJ1-6	NA	CASSSTGANSPLHF	TGCGCCAGCAGCTCGACAGGAGCAAATTCACCCCTCCACTTT
NA	15	TRBV18	TRBJ1-4	NA	CASSPAAGRGEKLFF	TGTGCCAGCTCGCCCGCGGCGGGGAGAGGTGAAAAACTGTTTTTT
NA	16	TRBV12-5	TRBJ1-5	NA	CASGLVLGGRDQPQHF	TGTGCTAGTGGTTTGGTTTTGGGGGGAAGGGATCAGCCCCAGCATTTT
NA	14	TRBV3-1/TRBV3-2	TRBJ2-2	NA	CASSQFDSTGELFF	TGTGCCAGCAGCCAATTTGACAGCACCGGGGAGCTGTTTTTT
NA	17	TRBV6-4	TRBJ2-7	TRBD2	CASSGPREGLASYEQYF	TGTGCCAGCAGTGGCCCTAGGGAGGGCTTAGCCTCCTACGAGCAGTACTTC
NA	14	TRBV5-1	TRBJ1-2	NA	CASSLEGTNYGYTF	TGCGCCAGCAGCTTGGAGGGGACTAACTATGGCTACACCTTC
NA	17	TRBV7-3	TRBJ2-2	NA	CASSLTWRGRDTGELFF	TGTGCCAGCAGCTTAACATGGCGGGGCCGGGACACCGGGGAGCTGTTTTTT
NA	15	TRBV6-5	TRBJ1-5	NA	CASRKQGSSNQPQHF	TGTGCCAGCAGGAAGCAGGGGAGCAGCAATCAGCCCCAGCATTTT
NA	17	TRBV3-1/TRBV3-2	TRBJ2-2	NA	CASSRGSGAKITGELFF	TGTGCCAGCAGCCGGGGTAGTGGGGCTAAAATCACCGGGGAGCTGTTTTTT
NA	15	TRBV9	TRBJ2-3	NA	CASSVRVGATDTQYF	TGTGCCAGCAGCGTGAGAGTAGGGGCAACAGATACGCAGTATTTT
NA	16	TRBV5-1	TRBJ2-1	TRBD2	CASSTRLAGSYNEQFF	TGCGCCAGCAGCACGCGACTAGCGGGATCCTACAATGAGCAGTTCTTC
NA	13	TRBV30	TRBJ1-1	TRBD1	CAWRRQGNTEAFF	TGTGCCTGGAGAAGACAGGGGAACACTGAAGCTTTCTTT
few	14	TRBV6-5	TRBJ1-2	NA	CASRGPAGSYGYTF	TGTGCCAGCAGGGGTCCGGCGGGATCCTATGGCTACACCTTC
NA	17	TRBV6-2/TRBV6-3	TRBJ2-5	TRBD1	CASSPGQELPNRETQYF	TGTGCCAGCAGCCCGGGACAGGAACTCCCCAATAGGGAGACCCAGTACTTC
NA	18	TRBV21-1	TRBJ1-4	NA	CASSARGLTGTGVEKLFF	TGTGCCAGCAGCGCTCGAGGATTAACCGGGACAGGGGTCGAAAAACTGTTTTTT
NA	14	TRBV16	TRBJ1-2	TRBD1	CASSPGQGYYGYTF	TGTGCCAGCAGCCCAGGACAGGGGTACTATGGCTACACCTTC
NA	14	TRBV5-1	TRBJ1-1	NA	CASSRVGGGTEAFF	TGCGCCAGCAGTCGCGTGGGAGGGGGGACTGAAGCTTTCTTT
NA	11	TRBV29-1	TRBJ2-3	NA	CSVNQGHTQYF	TGCAGCGTTAATCAGGGTCATACGCAGTATTTT
NA	14	TRBV9	TRBJ2-7	NA	CASSVDGAQGEQYF	TGTGCCAGCAGCGTAGACGGAGCCCAGGGCGAGCAGTACTTC
few	15	TRBV3-1/TRBV3-2	TRBJ2-7	TRBD2	CASSQDLAGVAEQYF	TGTGCCAGCAGCCAAGACTTGGCGGGAGTGGCGGAGCAGTACTTC
NA	17	TRBV2	TRBJ2-5	NA	CASSPSSGLGGQETQYF	TGTGCCAGCAGTCCCTCCTCGGGCCTGGGGGGCCAAGAGACCCAGTACTTC
once	15	TRBV6-5	TRBJ1-5	NA	CASSYGGGSNQPQHF	TGTGCCAGCAGTTACGGGGGCGGTAGCAATCAGCCCCAGCATTTT
few	11	TRBV6-5	TRBJ1-1	NA	CATAGPSEAFF	TGTGCCACCGCGGGGCCGAGTGAAGCTTTCTTT